These T cell receptor beta chains were read from a single sample in a study of metastatic and nonmetastatic thyroid tumors. TCRdb re-called clones from the PCR reads using MiXCR. The table shows 53,000 or so clones, with about 20% occurring only once. The sample was blood. The source is a female donor with papillary thyroid cancer or a benign thyroid nodule (not recorded which). Some clones in this sample may be carry-over from other donors' samples. Both conserved end residues are part of each CDR3.

>TRBV6-1
CASRKLTTYEQYF
>TRBV5-1
CASSTRDGAYEQYF
>TRBV24-1
CATSELDRNYGYTF
>TRBV28
CASSLAGGLRRTEAFF
>TRBV5-1
CASSLAGHGSPLHF
>TRBV6-4
CASSDSGGNTGELFF
>TRBV24-1
CATSEVGPSTDTQYF
>TRBV11-2
CASSLYSGIRDEHFF
>TRBV12-3/TRBV12-4
CASSFCGRRTGELFF
>TRBV30
CAFTRAGSLPSYGYTF
>TRBV15
CATIGLTGGTQYF
>TRBV12-3/TRBV12-4
CASRARGAGNTIYF
>TRBV6-1
CASSLARDSTYEQYF
>TRBV6-5
CASSYSFQARNEQYF
>TRBV12-5
CASALGNEQFF
>TRBV29-1
CSVERGTSVEQYF
>TRBV18
CASSTSLSTDTQYF
>TRBV11-3
CASSRLLNTEAFF
>TRBV2
CASRQGNEQFF
>TRBV7-9
CASSLASNQPQHF
>TRBV5-4
CASTLAGFLSEQYF
>TRBV9
CASSVSGQPNSPLHF
>TRBV7-9
CASRYVGTEQFF
>TRBV10-1
CASSEYPGTEAFF
>TRBV11-2
CASSPRRGTNEQFF
>TRBV5-1
CASKQGIYNEQFF
>TRBV7-9
CASSLPGSAGYGYTF
>TRBV19
CASGEAGGTDTQYF
>TRBV7-8
CASSQGGLQGAYNEQFF
>TRBV12-3/TRBV12-4
CASSPTSGSSYNEQFF
>TRBV10-2
CASSESEGWANRRNEQFF
>TRBV25-1
CASTRGGETQYF
>TRBV2
CASREGGSNEKLFF
>TRBV28
CASSPEHGELFF
>TRBV6-1
CASSEAGLSADTQYF
>TRBV20-1
CSAIDPSTVDTDTQYF
>TRBV4-1
CASSQLIAGAKADTQYF
>TRBV7-3
CASIEGGAPEQHF
>TRBV4-2
CASRLLAGAGTDTQYF
>TRBV20-1
CSAPSGTSGETHYF
>TRBV3-1
CASSRTNGGTEAFF
>TRBV5-1
CASSPTSGSTGELFF
>TRBV10-1
CASGEDTDTGELFF
>TRBV6-1
CASSEEGTPDTQYF
>TRBV11-2
CASSLVRGRAHTQYF
>TRBV9
CASSVYGFTNEKLFF
>TRBV11-2
CASRSLAGRGYNEQFF
>TRBV6-2/TRBV6-3
CASIPPGALSTDTQYF
>TRBV15
CATSREEGLAGRETQYF